This T cell receptor beta chain was sequenced for a study of blood T cell repertoires in COVID-19. Some clones are missing from TCRdb's copy, which holds only in-frame ones; the method was immunoSEQ multiplex PCR. The table includes 250,000 to 350,000 clones, around 85% detected once. This TCR came from a woman in her fifties or sixties who had recovered from COVID-19. Sequenced input: PBMCs or T cells enriched from blood (not recorded which).

CDR3 DNA: TGTGCCAGCAGTTGGACTAGCGGGAGTGGGGATACGCAGTATTTT. Its translation: CASSWTSGSGDTQYF. V gene TRBV2 combines with J gene TRBJ2-3; 13 bases map to TRBD2. The ends lost 5 bases at V and 6 bases at J; junction bases unmatched: 5. There are 15 residues in the CDR3. The germline V gene encodes CDR1 SNHLY and CDR2 FYNNEI.